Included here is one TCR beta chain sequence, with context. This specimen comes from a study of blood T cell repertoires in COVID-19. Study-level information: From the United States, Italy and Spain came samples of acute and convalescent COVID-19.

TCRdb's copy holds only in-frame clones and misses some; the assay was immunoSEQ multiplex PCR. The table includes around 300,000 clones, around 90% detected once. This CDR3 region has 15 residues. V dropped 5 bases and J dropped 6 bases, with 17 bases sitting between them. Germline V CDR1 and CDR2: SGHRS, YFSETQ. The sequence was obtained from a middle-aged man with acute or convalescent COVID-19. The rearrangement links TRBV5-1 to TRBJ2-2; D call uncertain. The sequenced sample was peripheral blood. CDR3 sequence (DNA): TGCGCCAGCAGACCCCGGTCTGTAGTGGCCGGGGAGCTGTTTTTT. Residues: CASRPRSVVAGELFF. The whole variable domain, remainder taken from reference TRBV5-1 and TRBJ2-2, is KAGVTQTPRYLIKTRGQQVTLSCSPISGHRSVSWYQQTPGQGLQFLFEYFSETQRNKGNFPGRFSGRQFSNSRSEMNVSTLELGDSALYLCASRPRSVVAGELFFGEGSRLTVL.